A selection of T cell receptor beta chains follows, all from one sample in a study of blood T cell repertoires in COVID-19. Sequencing used immunoSEQ multiplex PCR; TCRdb keeps in-frame clones, though not all of them. This sample has approximately 110,000 clones, with 65% to 80% found just once. Source material: peripheral blood. The receptors come from a man aged 70-80 years with active or convalescent COVID-19. Both conserved end residues are part of each CDR3. Fields, in order: V gene, J gene, CDR3 protein.

v_gene: TRBV18; j_gene: TRBJ1-1; CDR3aa: CASSPPVTVGTEAFF
v_gene: TRBV24-1; j_gene: TRBJ2-7; CDR3aa: CATSDLTSGRSWREQYF
v_gene: TRBV5-6; j_gene: TRBJ1-4; CDR3aa: CASSYRGFSEKLFF
v_gene: TRBV9; j_gene: TRBJ2-7; CDR3aa: CASSLAGTSGYEQYF
v_gene: TRBV5-1; j_gene: TRBJ2-5; CDR3aa: CASSKAVSGETQYF
v_gene: TRBV5-1; j_gene: TRBJ1-2; CDR3aa: CASSPDTTNYGYTF
v_gene: TRBV7-9; j_gene: TRBJ2-7; CDR3aa: CASSLADRDEQYF
v_gene: TRBV5-4; j_gene: TRBJ1-1; CDR3aa: CASSLSPLQGGYTEAFF
v_gene: TRBV30; j_gene: TRBJ2-1; CDR3aa: CAWSVREIPGGAGEQFF
v_gene: TRBV9; j_gene: TRBJ2-1; CDR3aa: CASSFTGYNEQFF
v_gene: TRBV28; j_gene: TRBJ1-5; CDR3aa: CASSPPGQDLQPQHF
v_gene: TRBV18; j_gene: TRBJ1-1; CDR3aa: CASSPSRLGKNTEAFF
v_gene: TRBV28; j_gene: TRBJ2-7; CDR3aa: CASSLVGGVDEQYF
v_gene: TRBV10-3; j_gene: TRBJ2-7; CDR3aa: CAIKGSGRTYEQYF
v_gene: TRBV28; j_gene: TRBJ2-1; CDR3aa: CASNGRGDEQFF
v_gene: TRBV2; j_gene: TRBJ1-5; CDR3aa: CASKGLNRTTGNQPQHF
v_gene: TRBV5-1; j_gene: TRBJ2-7; CDR3aa: CASSFQGERNEQYF
v_gene: TRBV19; j_gene: TRBJ1-2; CDR3aa: CASSKDRGNGYTF
v_gene: TRBV7-2; j_gene: TRBJ2-1; CDR3aa: CASSPTRGNEQFF
v_gene: TRBV5-1; j_gene: TRBJ2-5; CDR3aa: CASSLRDRGRETQYF
v_gene: TRBV9; j_gene: TRBJ1-1; CDR3aa: CASSSRGGTEAFF
v_gene: TRBV16; j_gene: TRBJ2-4; CDR3aa: CASSQSGANIQYF
v_gene: TRBV21-1; j_gene: TRBJ2-1; CDR3aa: CASISSTAGTSGRRVVKGDNEQFF
v_gene: TRBV12-3/TRBV12-4; j_gene: TRBJ1-1; CDR3aa: CASSPMNTEAFF
v_gene: TRBV6-5; j_gene: TRBJ1-1; CDR3aa: CASIFSAEAFF
v_gene: TRBV28; j_gene: TRBJ1-1; CDR3aa: CASSEGLGAFF
v_gene: TRBV11-2; j_gene: TRBJ2-5; CDR3aa: CASSRDRGPQETQYF
v_gene: TRBV9; j_gene: TRBJ1-5; CDR3aa: CASSVAGGRGQPQHF
v_gene: TRBV7-2; j_gene: TRBJ1-1; CDR3aa: CASSLAGVANTEAFF
v_gene: TRBV5-1; j_gene: TRBJ2-1; CDR3aa: CASSLEGRGYNEQFF
v_gene: TRBV4-1; j_gene: TRBJ2-1; CDR3aa: CASSQGTVNEQFF
v_gene: TRBV3-1/TRBV3-2; j_gene: TRBJ2-7; CDR3aa: CASSHASASYEQYF
v_gene: TRBV9; j_gene: TRBJ1-2; CDR3aa: CASSPSTTPDGYTF
v_gene: TRBV6-2/TRBV6-3; j_gene: TRBJ2-7; CDR3aa: CASSYGGLAAEQYF
v_gene: TRBV18; j_gene: TRBJ2-5; CDR3aa: CASSTLTSGRAVETQYF
v_gene: TRBV6-1; j_gene: TRBJ2-7; CDR3aa: CASSETLRKNYEQYF
v_gene: TRBV6-5; j_gene: TRBJ1-2; CDR3aa: CASKAGIANYGYTF
v_gene: TRBV4-1; j_gene: TRBJ2-1; CDR3aa: CASSQEGLGGNEQFF
v_gene: TRBV7-9; j_gene: TRBJ1-4; CDR3aa: CASSLTGWEKLFF
v_gene: TRBV19; j_gene: TRBJ1-2; CDR3aa: CASKGGVLYGYTF
v_gene: TRBV6-5; j_gene: TRBJ1-5; CDR3aa: CASSTPDREQQPQHF
v_gene: TRBV4-1; j_gene: TRBJ2-7; CDR3aa: CASSLNSYEQYF
v_gene: TRBV6-5; j_gene: TRBJ1-1; CDR3aa: CASRPGQGANTEAFF
v_gene: TRBV5-1; j_gene: TRBJ2-3; CDR3aa: CASSLNPESTDTQYF
v_gene: TRBV19; j_gene: TRBJ2-7; CDR3aa: CASSTYRDRGQLF
v_gene: TRBV5-1; j_gene: TRBJ2-2; CDR3aa: CASSLGTLAGELFF
v_gene: TRBV19; j_gene: TRBJ1-1; CDR3aa: CASSPRDRNTEAFF
v_gene: TRBV4-1; j_gene: TRBJ2-3; CDR3aa: CASSQGSRASGDTQYF
v_gene: TRBV6-2/TRBV6-3; j_gene: TRBJ2-3; CDR3aa: CASSTRRQVRADTQYF
v_gene: TRBV5-1; j_gene: TRBJ2-7; CDR3aa: CASTSGGTYEQYF
v_gene: TRBV7-2; j_gene: TRBJ2-3; CDR3aa: CASSPGYKQYF
v_gene: TRBV30; j_gene: TRBJ2-1; CDR3aa: CAWAQDNEQFF
v_gene: TRBV28; j_gene: TRBJ1-3; CDR3aa: CASSLGDRRLSGNTIYF
v_gene: TRBV7-3; j_gene: TRBJ2-7; CDR3aa: CASSLGGQGRAEQYF
v_gene: TRBV6-5; j_gene: TRBJ1-2; CDR3aa: CASRLTGGWGYTF